The source of this TCR beta chain is a study of T cells in narcolepsy. Sequencing used immunoSEQ multiplex PCR; TCRdb keeps in-frame clones, though not all of them. Found here are 25,000 to 35,000 clones, 90% of them singletons; the top ten hold around 1.2%. This clone was recorded only once. The CDR3 extends over 14 amino acids. The germline gives CDR1 SNHLY, CDR2 FYNNEI. V was clipped by 6 bases and J by 4 bases, with 15 bases between them. Sample: CD45RA- memory CD4+ T cells from PBMCs. The V gene is TRBV2, the J gene TRBJ2-5; D not resolved. This sequence was found in a human donor with narcolepsy. The DNA of the CDR3 is TGTGCCAGCAGCCCCCCCCGGATGGGAGAGACCCAGTACTTC. Amino acid sequence: CASSPPRMGETQYF.